Included here is one TCR beta chain sequence, with context. Antigen: not known. The data derive from a study of cytomegalovirus exposure and HLA in healthy donors. Study overall: Prior work identified 120 million or so unique TCR beta sequences in approximately 180 million T cells. Clustering assigned approximately 79% of the approximately 430 genotyped donors to the Caucasian-associated ancestry cluster. Points from the study as a whole: Versus the roughly 690-donor mean, an Asian-associated ancestry cluster reportedly showed fewer N-insertions in a later analysis. When the data were analyzed later, several of the most significant clusters appeared to be linked to common viral pathogens.

PCR primers comprised 60 Vbeta and 13 Jbeta primers. Some clones are missing from TCRdb's copy, which holds only in-frame ones; the method was immunoSEQ multiplex PCR. The sample has 150,000 to 200,000 clones, roughly 80% seen once. The germline gives CDR1 MDHEN, CDR2 SYDVKM. The V segment lost 9 bases and the J segment 3 bases; nucleotides outside the gene matches: 23. There are 19 residues in the CDR3. V usage is TRBV28 and J usage is TRBJ2-3; 8 nucleotides line up with TRBD2. The sequence came from a man aged 25-45 years in good health and CMV-seronegative. The specimen sequenced was PBMCs. CDR3 coding DNA: TGTGCCAGTGACCATCCACCGGGGCCAGCGGGAGAAGTTACAGATACGCAGTATTTT. Translating it yields CASDHPPGPAGEVTDTQYF.